This T cell receptor beta chain is from a study of vaccination effects on CD4 cells after COVID-19. Here immunoSEQ multiplex PCR was the method, and the copy in TCRdb shows in-frame clones only, minus some. This sample has tens of thousands of clones, with roughly 76% found just once. Within the ViraFEST assay, antigen-specific CD4+ T cells underwent expansion with viral peptide pools prior to sequencing. Having been cultured for 10 days, the cells underwent CD4+ T cell isolation. Every participant took two doses of the BNT162b2 or mRNA-1273 vaccine. A half-volume exchange with IL-2 medium occurred on days 3 and 7. V was trimmed by 0 bases and J by 2 bases, leaving 11 bases between them. The germline gives CDR1 LGHDT, CDR2 YNNKEL (reference sequence). This CDR3 comprises 16 residues. Turning to this clone: Its cognate antigen is unknown.

The material was CD4+ T cells from PBMCs cultured with SARS-CoV-2 spike peptides, obtained after COVID-19 vaccination. J is TRBJ2-1 and V is TRBV3-1 (or the pseudogene TRBV3-2); D is tentatively TRBD1 or TRBD2 (5 bases each). The clonotype was recovered from a human donor who received a COVID-19 vaccine. Some clones in this sample may be carry-over from other donors' samples. The CDR3 region is CASSQDSRDPYNEQFF. The CDR3 coding sequence is TGTGCCAGCAGCCAAGATTCCCGGGACCCCTACAATGAGCAGTTCTTC.